The TCR beta chain under discussion was sequenced for a study of blood T cell repertoires in COVID-19. Study information: The United States, Italy and Spain provided the acute and convalescent COVID-19 samples.

Per the authors' pipeline: Counts of nucleated cells, estimated from reference gene primer amplification, were obtained. Libraries were prepared by immunoSEQ multiplex PCR; TCRdb keeps only in-frame clonotypes and omits some of them. For V, J and clone size, that table is used; D and trimming come from the DNA. The data hold about 350,000 clones, with around nine tenths observed a single time. Seattle enrolled patients during active infection and tracked them longitudinally. Germline CDR1 reads SQVTM; CDR2 reads ANQGSEA. The CDR3 is 13 amino acids. Trimming pared 6 bases from V and 6 bases from J, leaving 15 bases between.

The specimen sequenced was peripheral blood. The sequence derives from a woman in her sixties or seventies with COVID-19, enrolled during active disease. The genes are TRBV29-1 and TRBJ1-5, with D maybe TRBD1 (6 bases). The CDR3 reads CSVGGLQGQPQHF. DNA of the CDR3: TGCAGCGTGGGGGGACTACAGGGTCAGCCCCAGCATTTT.